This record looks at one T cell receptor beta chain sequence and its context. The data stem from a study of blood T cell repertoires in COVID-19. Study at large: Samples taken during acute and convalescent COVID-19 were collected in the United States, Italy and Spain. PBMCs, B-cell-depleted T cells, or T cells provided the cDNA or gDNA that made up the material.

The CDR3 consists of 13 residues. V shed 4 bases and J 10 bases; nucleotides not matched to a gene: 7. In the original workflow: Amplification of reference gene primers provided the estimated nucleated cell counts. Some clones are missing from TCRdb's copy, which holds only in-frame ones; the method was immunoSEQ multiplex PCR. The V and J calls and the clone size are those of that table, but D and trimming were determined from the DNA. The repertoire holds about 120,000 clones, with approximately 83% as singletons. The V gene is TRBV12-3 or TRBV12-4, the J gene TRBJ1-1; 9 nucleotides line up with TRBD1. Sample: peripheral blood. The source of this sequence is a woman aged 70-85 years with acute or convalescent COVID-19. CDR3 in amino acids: CASSWGQGDVAFF. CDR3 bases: TGTGCCAGCAGTTGGGGACAGGGCGACGTAGCTTTCTTT.